A selection of T cell receptor beta chains follows, all from one sample in a study of a mutant IDH1 vaccine in newly diagnosed glioma. The antigens of these receptors remain unknown. Using immunoSEQ multiplex PCR, the repertoire was profiled, and TCRdb retains in-frame clones only, with some absent. The sample has about 56,000 clones, 80% to 90% seen once. The sample here was PBMCs, taken from a glioma patient whose treatment included an IDH1 peptide vaccine. The receptors shown here come from a man between 35 and 55 years old with glioma. The CDR3 runs from the conserved cysteine through the conserved F or W. D genes are given only for firm matches. Not all rows give a size; the values are once, few, many and, for expanded clones, a class.

clone size	V gene	D gene	J gene	CDR3 DNA	CDR3 protein
-	TRBV1	-	TRBJ2-5	TGCACCAGCAGCCACCTCAGCGGGAGTGGGGAGACCCAGTACTTC	CTSSHLSGSGETQYF
-	TRBV6-5	-	TRBJ2-7	TGTGCCAGCAGTTACTCCCTGGGGGAGCAGTACTTC	CASSYSLGEQYF
few	TRBV10-3	-	TRBJ2-3	TGTGCCATCAGTGAGCCAGATGGTACGCAGTATTTT	CAISEPDGTQYF
-	TRBV2	TRBD1	TRBJ2-4	TGTGCCAGCAGGAGGGGGCTAAACAAAAACATTCAGTACTTC	CASRRGLNKNIQYF
-	TRBV19	-	TRBJ1-4	TGTGCCAGTAGTGTCAGTACAACTAATGAAAAACTGTTTTTT	CASSVSTTNEKLFF
-	TRBV6-6	TRBD2	TRBJ2-3	TGTGCCAGCAGTAAAATAGCGGGAGGGCGCACAGATACGCAGTATTTT	CASSKIAGGRTDTQYF
-	TRBV5-4	-	TRBJ2-3	TGTGCCAGCAGCTTGGTGGGACTTGATGCAGATACGCAGTATTTT	CASSLVGLDADTQYF
-	TRBV18	TRBD2	TRBJ2-1	TGTGCCAGCCAAATAGCGGGAGCCCAGTTCTTC	CASQIAGAQFF
-	TRBV15	TRBD2	TRBJ2-4	TGTGCCACCAGCAGAGGACGGGAGGGCCGGAACATTCAGTACTTC	CATSRGREGRNIQYF
-	TRBV10-3	-	TRBJ1-1	TGTGCCATCAGTGAGTCAAGAGGTGGAGCTTTCTTT	CAISESRGGAFF
-	TRBV11-2	TRBD2	TRBJ2-2	TGTGCCAGCAGCTTAGTTATAGCGGGAGTTACCGGGGAGCTGTTTTTT	CASSLVIAGVTGELFF
-	TRBV10-3	-	TRBJ1-4	TGTGCCATCAGTGACGCAGGGATAGGCGAAAAACTGTTTTTT	CAISDAGIGEKLFF
-	TRBV9	-	TRBJ1-2	TGTGCCAGCAGCGTAGAAGGGTACTATGGCTACACCTTC	CASSVEGYYGYTF
-	TRBV5-1	-	TRBJ2-5	TGCGCCAGCAGCTCTAAGACGAGATGGGGCCAAGAGACCCAGTACTTC	CASSSKTRWGQETQYF